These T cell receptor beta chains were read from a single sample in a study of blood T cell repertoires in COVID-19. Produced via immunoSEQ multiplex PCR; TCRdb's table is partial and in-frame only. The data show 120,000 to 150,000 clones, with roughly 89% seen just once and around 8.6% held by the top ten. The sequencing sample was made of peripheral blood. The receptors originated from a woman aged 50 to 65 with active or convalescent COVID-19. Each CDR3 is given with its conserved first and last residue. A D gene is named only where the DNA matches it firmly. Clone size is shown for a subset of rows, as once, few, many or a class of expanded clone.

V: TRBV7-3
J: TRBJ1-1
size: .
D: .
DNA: TGTGCCAGCAGCGGTAGCCGGGACACTGAAGCTTTCTTT
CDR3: CASSGSRDTEAFF

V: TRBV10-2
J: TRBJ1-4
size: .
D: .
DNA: TGCGCCAGCAGTGAGTGGGGGGGGGTTAATGAAAAACTGTTTTTT
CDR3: CASSEWGGVNEKLFF

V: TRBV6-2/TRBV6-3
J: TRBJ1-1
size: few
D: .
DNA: TGTGCCAGCAGTCCCAGGGTTGGTCGGAACACTGAAGCTTTCTTT
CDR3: CASSPRVGRNTEAFF

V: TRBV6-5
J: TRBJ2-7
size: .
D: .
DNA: TGTGCCACCAGGCCGACAGGAGTTTATACCTACGAGCAGTACTTC
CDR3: CATRPTGVYTYEQYF

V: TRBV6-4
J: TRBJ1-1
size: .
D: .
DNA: TGTGCCAGCAGCATGGACAGTAACACTGAAGCTTTCTTT
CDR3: CASSMDSNTEAFF

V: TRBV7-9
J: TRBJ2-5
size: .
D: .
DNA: TGTGCCAGCAGGCCGACTAAAGAGACCCAGTACTTC
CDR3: CASRPTKETQYF

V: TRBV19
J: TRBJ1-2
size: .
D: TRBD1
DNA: TGTGCCAGTAGTGCTCCGGGACAGACCATCTATGGCTACACCTTC
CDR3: CASSAPGQTIYGYTF

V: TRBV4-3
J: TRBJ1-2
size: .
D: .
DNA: TGCGCCAGCAGCCAAGATGGGGACAAATATGGCTACACCTTC
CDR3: CASSQDGDKYGYTF

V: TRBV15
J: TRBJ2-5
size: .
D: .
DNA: TGTGCCACCAGCAGAGATAAAGAGACCCAGTACTTC
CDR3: CATSRDKETQYF

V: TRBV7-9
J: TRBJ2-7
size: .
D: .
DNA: TGTGCCAGCAGCTCCGAGAGACAGGAAGGTTACGAGCAGTACTTC
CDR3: CASSSERQEGYEQYF

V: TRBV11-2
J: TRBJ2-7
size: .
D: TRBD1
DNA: TGTGCCAGCAGCCCATGGACAGGGGCCTCGGTCGAGCAGTACTTC
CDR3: CASSPWTGASVEQYF

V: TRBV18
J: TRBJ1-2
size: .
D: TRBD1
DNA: TGTGCCAGCTCACCACCGGGTGCCGGGACAGGGGGGTATGGCTACACCTTC
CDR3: CASSPPGAGTGGYGYTF

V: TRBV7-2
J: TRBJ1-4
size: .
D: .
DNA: TGTGCCAGCAGCCTCCGGGGTGCAACTAATGAAAAACTGTTTTTT
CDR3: CASSLRGATNEKLFF

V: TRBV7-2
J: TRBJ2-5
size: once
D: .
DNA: TGTGCCAGCAGCTCCCCGGGGTTGCAAGAGACCCAGTACTTC
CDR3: CASSSPGLQETQYF

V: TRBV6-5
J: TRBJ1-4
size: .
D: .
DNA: TGTGCCAGCAGTCCCGCACAGGCGGGGGGCTACGGACTGTTTTTT
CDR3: CASSPAQAGGYGLFF

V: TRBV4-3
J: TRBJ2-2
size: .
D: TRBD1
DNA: TGCGCCAGCAGCCAGAACCGGGACAGGGGAGGCACCGGGGAGCTGTTTTTT
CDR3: CASSQNRDRGGTGELFF

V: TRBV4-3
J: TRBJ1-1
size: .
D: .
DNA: TGCGCCAGCAGCCAAGATCCGGGGGGAACGGGAGGGGAAGCTTTCTTT
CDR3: CASSQDPGGTGGEAFF

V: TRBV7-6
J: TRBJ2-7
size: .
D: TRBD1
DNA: TGTGCCAGCAGAAAGGGACAGGCGCACCATTACGAGCAGTACTTC
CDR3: CASRKGQAHHYEQYF

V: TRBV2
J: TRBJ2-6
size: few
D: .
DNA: TGTGCCAGCAGTGAAACGCGAACTACTTCTGGGGCCAACGTCCTGACTTTC
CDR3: CASSETRTTSGANVLTF

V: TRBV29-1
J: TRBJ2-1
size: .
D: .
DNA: TGCAGCGCCCAGGGGGCGGGGGCCTACAATGAGCAGTTCTTC
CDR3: CSAQGAGAYNEQFF

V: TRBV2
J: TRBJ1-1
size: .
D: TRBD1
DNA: TGTGCCAGCAGTGACGGGACAGGCGTAATAGCTTTCTTT
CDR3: CASSDGTGVIAFF

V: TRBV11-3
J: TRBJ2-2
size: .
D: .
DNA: TGTGCCAGCAAGAGGGCGGGGAACACCGGGGAGCTGTTTTTT
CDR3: CASKRAGNTGELFF

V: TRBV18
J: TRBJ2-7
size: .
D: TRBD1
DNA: TGTGCCAGCTCAACACCGGGACAGGAGCTGACCGGCTCGGAGCAGTACTTC
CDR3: CASSTPGQELTGSEQYF

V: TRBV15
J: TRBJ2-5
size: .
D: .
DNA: TGTGCCACCTCTCCCCGGGGACAAGAGACCCAGTACTTC
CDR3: CATSPRGQETQYF

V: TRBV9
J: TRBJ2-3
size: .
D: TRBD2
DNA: TGTGCCAGCAGCGTTAGCGGGTCCACAGATACGCAGTATTTT
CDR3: CASSVSGSTDTQYF

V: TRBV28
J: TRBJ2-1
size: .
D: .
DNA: TGTGCCAGCCCTGGAGGTTTCACCTACAATGAGCAGTTCTTC
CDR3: CASPGGFTYNEQFF

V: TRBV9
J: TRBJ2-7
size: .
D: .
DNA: TGTGCCAGCAGCGTAGGAACTAGCCCCAACGAGCAGTACTTC
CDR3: CASSVGTSPNEQYF

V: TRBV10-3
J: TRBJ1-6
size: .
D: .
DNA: TGTGCCATCAGTGAGTCCCAGGGGCCTTCACCCCTCCACTTT
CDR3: CAISESQGPSPLHF

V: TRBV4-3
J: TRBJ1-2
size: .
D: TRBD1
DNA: TGCGCCAGCAGCCAAGAAACAGGGGGCTATGGCTACACCTTC
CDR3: CASSQETGGYGYTF

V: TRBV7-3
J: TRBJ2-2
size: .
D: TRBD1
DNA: TGTGCCAGCAGCTTATTGGGACAGGGGTCCGGGGAGCTGTTTTTT
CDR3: CASSLLGQGSGELFF

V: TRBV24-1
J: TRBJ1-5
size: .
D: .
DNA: TGTGCCACCATTTGGTCGGGGGGGGTTAGCAATCAGCCCCAGCATTTT
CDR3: CATIWSGGVSNQPQHF

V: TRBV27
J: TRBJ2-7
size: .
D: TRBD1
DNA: TGTGCCAGCAGTTTATCGACAGGGGGCTACGAGCAGTACTTC
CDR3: CASSLSTGGYEQYF

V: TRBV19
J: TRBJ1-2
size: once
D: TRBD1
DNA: TGTGCCAGTAGAATAGGGGGACAGGGCAACTATGGCTACACCTTC
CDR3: CASRIGGQGNYGYTF

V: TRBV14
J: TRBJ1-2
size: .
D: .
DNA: TGTGCCAGCAGCCAAGACAGGGTCGCCTATGGCTACACCTTC
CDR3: CASSQDRVAYGYTF

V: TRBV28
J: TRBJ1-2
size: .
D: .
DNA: TGTGCCAGCCTTAGCGGGCCCATTTTAGGATATGGAGGCTACACCTTC
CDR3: CASLSGPILGYGGYTF

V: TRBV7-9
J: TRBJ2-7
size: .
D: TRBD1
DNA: TGTGCCAGCAGCCCGACGGACAGGGAGCAGTACTTC
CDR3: CASSPTDREQYF

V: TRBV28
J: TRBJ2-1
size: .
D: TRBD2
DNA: TGTGCCAGCAGCCCTGTACGGCGGGAGTCCTACAATGAGCAGTTCTTC
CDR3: CASSPVRRESYNEQFF

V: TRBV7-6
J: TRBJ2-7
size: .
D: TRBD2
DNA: TGTGCCAGCAGCCGAGGACTAGGTGATTCCTACGAGCAGTACTTC
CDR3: CASSRGLGDSYEQYF

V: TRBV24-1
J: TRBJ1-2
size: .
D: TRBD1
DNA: TGTGCCACCAGTGATTCTGCAAGGGGGCGAGACTATGGCTACACCTTC
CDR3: CATSDSARGRDYGYTF

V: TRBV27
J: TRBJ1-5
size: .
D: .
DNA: TGTGCCAGCAGTTTATTCAACGGGCCCCAGCATTTT
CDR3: CASSLFNGPQHF

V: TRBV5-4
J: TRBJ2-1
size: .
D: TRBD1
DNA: TGTGCCAGCAGCCCCTGGGGTGTTGGGACAGGGGGAAAATACAATGAGCAGTTCTTC
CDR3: CASSPWGVGTGGKYNEQFF

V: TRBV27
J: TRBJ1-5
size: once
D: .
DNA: TGTGCCAGCAGTTTACAGGGACTTCAGCCCCAGCATTTT
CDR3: CASSLQGLQPQHF

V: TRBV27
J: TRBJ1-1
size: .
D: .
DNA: TGTGCCTCCGGGGGGGGGTTGAACACTGAAGCTTTCTTT
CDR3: CASGGGLNTEAFF

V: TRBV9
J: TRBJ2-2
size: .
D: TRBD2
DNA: TGTGCCAGCAGCTTACGGGGACTAGCACGGGGGACTGGGGAGCTGTTTTTT
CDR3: CASSLRGLARGTGELFF

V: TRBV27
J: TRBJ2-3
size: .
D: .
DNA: TGTGCCAGCAGTTTATCTGGCAGGGGACACACAGATACGCAGTATTTT
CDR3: CASSLSGRGHTDTQYF

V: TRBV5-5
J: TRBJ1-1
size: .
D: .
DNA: TGTGCCAGCAGCTTGGTACCGTTTGGAGCTTTGAACACTGAAGCTTTCTTT
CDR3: CASSLVPFGALNTEAFF

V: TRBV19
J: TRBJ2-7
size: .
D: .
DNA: TGTGCCAGTAGTATAGGACAGGAGGAGCAGTACTTC
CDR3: CASSIGQEEQYF